This TCR beta chain came from a study of cytomegalovirus exposure and HLA in healthy donors. The germline CDR1 and CDR2 sequences are KGHSH and LQKENI. The CDR3 loop spans 15 amino acids. With V trimmed by 3 bases and J by 6 bases, 5 bases remained unmatched. Although they were nominally healthy when sampled, donors likely had unrecorded immune exposures. PCR primers comprised 60 Vbeta and 13 Jbeta primers. Generated by immunoSEQ multiplex PCR, the TCRdb table keeps only in-frame clones and is missing some. The sample's table shows about 70,000 clones. The TCR comes from a female donor in good health and CMV-seropositive. The sample comprised PBMCs. This chain joins TRBV18 and TRBJ2-1; TRBD1 matches at 10 bases. CDR3 sequence: CASSPPGQGSNEQFF. In DNA, the CDR3 is TGTGCCAGCTCACCCCCGGGACAGGGGAGCAATGAGCAGTTCTTC.